These 25 T cell receptor beta chains came from one sample sequenced in a study of a mutant IDH1 vaccine in newly diagnosed glioma. The method was immunoSEQ multiplex PCR; TCRdb's version includes in-frame clones alone and lacks a portion of them. In the table there are around 60,000 clones, roughly 85% of which are singletons. These TCRs are of unknown antigen specificity. Time point here: week 23, last vaccination. The investigators gave 300 ug of mutant IDH1 20-mer peptide in each vaccine dose, together with topical imiquimod. Sequenced material: PBMCs, taken from a glioma patient whose treatment included an IDH1 peptide vaccine. Source of these receptors: a man younger than 40 with glioma.

This rearrangement joins TRBV7-6 to TRBJ2-3; no clear D. Germline assignment: CDR1 SGHVS and CDR2 FNYEAQ. V was trimmed by 5 bases and J by 2 bases, leaving 11 bases between them. The CDR3 runs 14 residues. The CDR3 protein is CASSPGSHTDTQYF. DNA for the CDR3: TGTGCCAGCAGCCCTGGTAGCCACACAGATACGCAGTATTTT.

V and J are TRBV18 and TRBJ2-1; the D gene is possibly TRBD2 (6 bases). The V and J ends lost 5 bases and 10 bases respectively, with 12 bases between them. Germline CDR1 reads KGHSH; CDR2 reads LQKENI. This CDR3 has 12 amino acids. As DNA, the CDR3 is TGTGCCAGCTCAACCAGGGAGGCCGAGCAGTTCTTC. This codes for CASSTREAEQFF.

The rearrangement links TRBV18 to TRBJ2-3; TRBD1 or TRBD2 may be the D gene (5 bases each). In germline, CDR1 is KGHSH, CDR2 LQKENI. V was shortened by 5 bases and J by 2 bases, with 14 bases between the two germline ends. CDR3 size: 15 residues. CDR3 residues: CASSNYGDHTDTQYF. DNA of the CDR3: TGTGCCAGCTCAAACTACGGGGACCACACAGATACGCAGTATTTT.

As DNA, the CDR3 is TGTGCCAGCAGCGTAAGAGGTGCGAACACTGAAGCTTTCTTT. Translation gives CASSVRGANTEAFF. The rearrangement joins TRBV9 to TRBJ1-1, with D hard to call. The CDR3 spans 14 residues. The V gene's germline CDR1 is SGDLS and CDR2 YYNGEE. Trimming removed 1 base from V and 1 base from J, with 8 bases in between.

The table lists this clone with a count of one. J is TRBJ2-7 and V is TRBV7-2, with TRBD1 as a possible D gene (5 bases). This CDR3 is 13 amino acids long. Germline V gives CDR1 SGHTA, CDR2 FQGNSA. With 3 bases removed from V and 2 bases from J, the gap between germline ends came to 8 bases. CDR3: CASSLVQAYEQYF. CDR3 in DNA: TGTGCCAGCAGCTTGGTACAGGCCTACGAGCAGTACTTC. Complete variable domain (other parts from reference TRBV7-2 and TRBJ2-7): GAGVSQSPSNKVTEKGKDVELRCDPISGHTALYWYRQSLGQGLEFLIYFQGNSAPDKSGLPSDRFSAERTGGSVSTLTIQRTQQEDSAVYLCASSLVQAYEQYFGPGTRLTVT.

J is TRBJ2-5 and V is TRBV6-1, with D perhaps matching TRBD1 or TRBD2 (6 bases each). V was trimmed by 1 base and J by 2 bases, leaving 20 bases between them. CDR3 length: 18 residues. Germline V gene sequence: CDR1 MNHNS, CDR2 SASEGT. CDR3 nucleotides: TGTGCCAGCAGTGAAGGAGCAGGGGATCCTCGGGGGCAAGAGACCCAGTACTTC. Residues: CASSEGAGDPRGQETQYF.

This chain joins TRBV2 and TRBJ1-6; D not certain. V lost 6 bases and J lost 0, with 27 bases in between. The CDR3 extends over 21 amino acids. Germline V gene data show CDR1 as SNHLY and CDR2 as FYNNEI. Written as DNA, the CDR3 is TGTGCCAGCAGGAGGGCAGAGAGTTTTTGGGTCAGGAGCTCCTATAATTCACCCCTCCACTTT. This codes for CASRRAESFWVRSSYNSPLHF.

This clone was found a few times. The chain recombines TRBV18 with TRBJ1-1; D unresolved. Germline V gene lookup returns CDR1 KGHSH and CDR2 LQKENI. This CDR3 has 15 amino acids. V was pared by 0 bases and J by 5 bases, with 13 bases between. The CDR3 loop is CASSPPSGRVTEAFF. CDR3 bases: TGTGCCAGCTCACCACCGTCTGGGAGAGTGACTGAAGCTTTCTTT.

The V gene is TRBV14, the J gene TRBJ2-1; 7 nucleotides line up with TRBD2. The V segment lost 4 bases and the J segment 3 bases; nucleotides outside the gene matches: 6. Germline CDR1 SGHDN, CDR2 FVKESK. This CDR3 contains 15 residues. CDR3 residues: CASSPTGTNYNEQFF. DNA for the CDR3: TGTGCCAGCAGCCCGACCGGGACTAACTACAATGAGCAGTTCTTC. The whole variable domain, filled in from reference TRBV14 and TRBJ2-1, reads EAGVTQFPSHSVIEKGQTVTLRCDPISGHDNLYWYRRVMGKEIKFLLHFVKESKQDESGMPNNRFLAERTGGTYSTLKVQPAELEDSGVYFCASSPTGTNYNEQFFGPGTRLTVL.

The chain couples TRBV5-1 to TRBJ1-2; TRBD1 matches at 7 bases. The CDR3 runs to 13 residues. The germline CDR1 and CDR2 sequences are SGHRS and YFSETQ. Losses at the gene ends were 6 bases for V and 7 bases for J; bases not matched to a gene: 9. Written as DNA, the CDR3 is TGCGCCAGCACCCCTGCCACAGGGGTTGGCTACACCTTC. The encoded protein is CASTPATGVGYTF. Combining the CDR3 with reference TRBV5-1 and TRBJ1-2 gives the whole variable domain KAGVTQTPRYLIKTRGQQVTLSCSPISGHRSVSWYQQTPGQGLQFLFEYFSETQRNKGNFPGRFSGRQFSNSRSEMNVSTLELGDSALYLCASTPATGVGYTFGSGTRLTVV.

The chain employs TRBV5-1 and TRBJ2-5, with a possible D match to TRBD2 (6 bases). The DNA end favors TRBJ2-7, so the J call may be wrong. CDR1 is SGHRS, CDR2 YFSETQ, per germline. The CDR3 extends over 14 amino acids. The CDR3 here is CASSLAGGSYEQYF. As DNA, the CDR3 is TGCGCCAGCAGCTTGGCCGGGGGTAGCTACGAGCAGTACTTC.

The rearrangement links TRBV7-9 to TRBJ2-2, with TRBD1 identical over 8 bases. CDR1 SEHNR and CDR2 FQNEAQ come from the germline V gene (reference sequence). The CDR3 runs 15 residues. J lost 6 bases, V lost 3 bases, and 6 bases had no gene match. In DNA form, the CDR3 reads TGTGCCAGCAGCTTGGCCAGGGGGCTCGCCGGGGAGCTGTTTTTT. Translating gives CASSLARGLAGELFF.

This chain links TRBV27 with TRBJ2-5; 11 bases match TRBD2. The J call may be faulty, since TRBJ2-7 better matches the DNA end. Germline V gene data show CDR1 as MNHEY and CDR2 as SMNVEV (reference sequence). This CDR3 is 13 amino acids long. The CDR3 coding sequence is TGTGCCAGCAAGTTTAGCGGGGGGGGCGAGCAGTACTTC. It is translated as CASKFSGGGEQYF.

The chain joins TRBV27 to TRBJ1-2; 7 nucleotides line up with TRBD1. V gave up 6 bases and J gave up 3 bases; unmatched junction bases: 4. Germline CDR1 is MNHEY and CDR2 is SMNVEV (reference sequence). The CDR3 consists of 13 residues. The CDR3 nucleotides are TGTGCCAGCAGCCAACAGGGGTACTATGGCTACACCTTC. Protein product: CASSQQGYYGYTF.

V is TRBV29-1 and J is TRBJ1-4; D unclear. The CDR3 sequence is 11 residues long. V lost 6 bases and J lost 8, with 10 bases in between. The germline CDR1 and CDR2 sequences are SQVTM and ANQGSEA. The CDR3 nucleotides are TGCAGCGTCGGGGTTGGGGAAAAACTGTTTTTT. This codes for CSVGVGEKLFF.

The chain employs TRBV5-1 and TRBJ1-4; 7 nucleotides match TRBD1. The germline CDR1 and CDR2 sequences are SGHRS and YFSETQ. The CDR3 covers 12 residues. The junction had 4 bases not matched to a gene; V was cut back by 4 bases and J by 10 bases. This CDR3 is CASSEDRRKLFF. The CDR3 bases are TGCGCCAGCAGCGAGGACAGGAGAAAACTGTTTTTT.

The rearrangement uses TRBV7-6 and TRBJ1-5; D not resolved. V lost 3 bases, J lost 5 bases, and 11 bases lay in between. CDR1 is SGHVS, CDR2 FNYEAQ, per germline. The CDR3 sequence is 14 residues long. CDR3 sequence reads: CASSFHGKDQPQHF. The CDR3 DNA is TGTGCCAGCAGCTTTCACGGGAAGGATCAGCCCCAGCATTTT.

This chain connects TRBV11-2 to TRBJ1-1; D perhaps matches TRBD1 (5 bases). Germline-derived CDR1 and CDR2 are SGHAT and FQNNGV. This CDR3 has 15 amino acids. V was clipped by 3 bases and J by 3 bases, with 14 bases between them. CDR3 protein: CASSLRGAGDTEAFF. The CDR3 DNA is TGTGCCAGCAGCTTGCGAGGGGCCGGTGACACTGAAGCTTTCTTT.

The chain combines TRBV4-2 with TRBJ2-5; TRBD2 matches at 9 bases. Germline loops: CDR1 LGHNA, CDR2 YNFKEQ. Trimming cost V 4 bases and J 1 base; bases outside gene matches: 4. The CDR3 runs 15 residues. The CDR3 region has the DNA TGTGCCAGCAGCCGAGAGCGGGGGGCCCAAGAGACCCAGTACTTC. Encoded protein: CASSRERGAQETQYF.

The genes are TRBV6-1 and TRBJ1-5; a weak D match, TRBD1 (6 bases). CDR1 and CDR2 (germline): MNHNS, SASEGT. Trimming removed 2 bases at V and 2 bases at J, with 7 bases between. The CDR3 covers 14 residues. CDR3 in DNA: TGTGCCAGCAGTGAACACAGGGGCAATCAGCCCCAGCATTTT. Its translation: CASSEHRGNQPQHF.

This rearrangement joins TRBV18 to TRBJ2-7; D might be TRBD1 (5 bases). The germline V gene encodes CDR1 KGHSH and CDR2 LQKENI. This CDR3 comprises 14 residues. The V end lost 3 bases, the J end lost 0 bases, and 9 bases lay between the germline ends. The CDR3 here is CASSPTQGSYEQYF. The CDR3 nucleotides are TGTGCCAGCTCACCCACCCAGGGCTCCTACGAGCAGTACTTC. The variable domain in full, with the rest retrieved from reference TRBV18 and TRBJ2-7, is NAGVMQNPRHLVRRRGQEARLRCSPMKGHSHVYWYRQLPEEGLKFMVYLQKENIIDESGMPKERFSAEFPKEGPSILRIQQVVRGDSAAYFCASSPTQGSYEQYFGPGTRLTVT.

The chain links TRBV6-1 to TRBJ1-2; unclear D gene. Germline V gene data show CDR1 as MNHNS and CDR2 as SASEGT. Trimming stripped 7 bases from V and 6 bases from J, with 18 bases between. The CDR3 is 14 residues long. The CDR3 sequence is CASTTYPDVNGYTF. CDR3 DNA: TGTGCCAGCACGACCTATCCGGACGTGAATGGCTACACCTTC.

V is TRBV7-8 and J is TRBJ2-7, with D perhaps assigned TRBD1 or TRBD2 (5 bases each). Trimming left V 5 bases short and J 0 bases short, with 11 bases between. This CDR3 comprises 14 residues. Per the germline V gene, CDR1 is SGHVS and CDR2 is FQNEAQ. CDR3 coding DNA: TGTGCCAGCAGCCCGACGGGGCCCTCCTACGAGCAGTACTTC. It codes for CASSPTGPSYEQYF.

The rearrangement uses TRBV16 and TRBJ1-2; TRBD1 matches at 7 bases. The CDR3 is 13 residues long. The V gene's germline CDR1 is KGHSY and CDR2 FQNENV. Losses at the gene ends were 3 bases for V and 2 bases for J; bases not matched to a gene: 0. CDR3 protein: CASSQGQNYGYTF. The CDR3 DNA sequence: TGTGCCAGCAGCCAGGGACAGAACTATGGCTACACCTTC.

The chain recombines TRBV21-1 with TRBJ2-2; the table's D call TRBD1 went unverified against the DNA. TRBV21-1 is a recognized pseudogene. This CDR3 spans 15 amino acids. CDR3 DNA sequence: TGTGCCAGCAGTTCCGGGACAGGGAACACCGGGGAGCTGTTTTTT. As protein: CASSSGTGNTGELFF.